A selection of T cell receptor beta chains follows, all from one sample in a study of shared clonotypes between healthy human individuals. Generated by immunoSEQ multiplex PCR, the TCRdb table keeps only in-frame clones and is missing some. The repertoire holds about 2.1 million clones, just under 95% seen once, with approximately 1.7% in the top ten. The sample taken for sequencing was naive CD8+ T cells from PBMCs. These receptor sequences come from a man between 18 and 29 years old in good health. Some clones in this sample may be carry-over from other donors' samples. CDR3s leave out the opening cysteine and the closing phenylalanine or tryptophan. For some rows the clone size is stated as once, few or many, or as a class when expanded; others skip it.

CDR3,size,length,V
ASSQDGAPRHNEQF,.,14,TRBV4-3
ASSHRGAGASYEQY,.,14,TRBV4-1
ASSHQEAF,.,8,TRBV6-6
ASRPSLGALYNEQF,.,14,TRBV27
ASSLTYSAGDKNTEAF,.,16,TRBV28
ASSQEPPWRESTGELF,.,16,TRBV4-1
ASSLGGAEETQY,.,12,TRBV7-9
ASSQIKESLAKNIQY,.,15,TRBV16
SAQGAKNIQY,.,10,TRBV29-1
AISDVKGLNTEAF,.,13,TRBV10-3
ASSLAQALAGGETQY,.,15,TRBV5-4
ANSGSGYEQF,once,10,TRBV6-1
ASSHLTGQGYEQY,once,13,TRBV14
AILRDLGPGYEQY,.,13,TRBV10-3
SANPGLSGNTIY,.,12,TRBV29-1
ASSLAGLGTGELF,.,13,TRBV11-2
ASSWGAGVYEQY,.,12,TRBV11-2
ASSQDLLAGGPPKETQY,.,17,TRBV4-1